What follows are 13 T cell receptor beta chains derived from one specimen sequenced in a study of cytomegalovirus exposure and HLA in healthy donors. The PCR ran on 60 Vbeta and 13 Jbeta primers. Profiled with immunoSEQ multiplex PCR; TCRdb holds only in-frame clones, not every one. This table has around 110,000 clones, around 66% appearing once. Sequences were obtained from PBMCs. The receptors stem from a woman between 35 and 50 years old in good health and CMV-seropositive.

The chain links TRBV10-3 to TRBJ1-6, with D unclear. Looked up from germline, CDR1 is ENHRY and CDR2 is SYGVKD. Trimming shortened V by 2 bases and J by 6 bases, and 5 bases separated the two germline ends. The CDR3 extends over 13 amino acids. CDR3 sequence: CAISEEGNSPLHF. The DNA of the CDR3 is TGTGCCATCAGTGAGGAGGGTAATTCACCCCTCCACTTT.

This clone turned up a few times. The chain combines TRBV5-1 with TRBJ1-4; a weak D match, TRBD1 (6 bases). The ends were cut back, 0 bases at V and 6 bases at J, with 9 bases in the middle. The CDR3 runs 14 residues. CDR1 SGHRS and CDR2 YFSETQ come from the germline V gene. The CDR3 reads CASSLEGGDEKLFF. CDR3 bases: TGCGCCAGCAGCTTGGAAGGGGGGGATGAAAAACTGTTTTTT.

This chain links TRBV2 with TRBJ2-1; TRBD1 matches at 9 bases. Germline values: CDR1 SNHLY, CDR2 FYNNEI. The J segment lost 2 bases and the V segment lost 5 bases, leaving 10 bases of the junction unmatched. This CDR3 is 17 amino acids long. CDR3 region: CASSPKRRDRAYNEQFF. In nucleotides, the CDR3 is TGTGCCAGCAGTCCAAAGAGGCGGGACAGGGCCTACAATGAGCAGTTCTTC.

The V and J genes are TRBV7-6 and TRBJ2-7, with D perhaps TRBD1 (5 bases). The V gene lost 0 bases and the J gene lost 2 bases, with 14 bases spanning the gap. The V gene's germline CDR1 is SGHVS and CDR2 FNYEAQ. This CDR3 comprises 16 residues. The chain's CDR3 is CASSLASPPRAYEQYF. Here the CDR3 DNA reads TGTGCCAGCAGCTTAGCTAGTCCCCCCAGGGCCTACGAGCAGTACTTC.

This clone was counted between two and nine times. Different DNA sequences within this sample yield the same CDR3. The chain couples TRBV30 to TRBJ2-7, with 7 bases matching TRBD2. The CDR3 is 12 amino acids. Germline lookup yields CDR1 GTSNPN and CDR2 SVGIG (reference sequence). The trim removed 1 base at V and 3 bases at J, leaving 0 bases unmatched. CDR3 sequence reads: CAWSGGGYEQYF. CDR3 DNA: TGTGCCTGGAGTGGGGGGGGCTACGAGCAGTACTTC.

The chain links TRBV18 to TRBJ2-2; the D gene is possibly TRBD2 (6 bases). Germline CDR1 and CDR2: KGHSH and LQKENI. Trimming cost V 6 bases and J 0 bases, with 11 bases left between them. This CDR3 comprises 15 residues. The CDR3 coding sequence is TGTGCCAGCTCCGCCGGGACTTCGAACACCGGGGAGCTGTTTTTT. It yields the protein CASSAGTSNTGELFF.

This clone was counted a few times. V is TRBV2 and J is TRBJ1-3, with D uncertain. Germline CDR1 reads SNHLY; CDR2 reads FYNNEI. The CDR3 contains 16 residues. V lost 3 bases and J lost 0, with 12 bases in between. The CDR3 nucleotides are TGTGCCAGCAGTGAGGAGGCGAGTGGCTCTGGAAACACCATATATTTT. Protein product: CASSEEASGSGNTIYF.

The table lists this clone with a few counts. V usage is TRBV5-6 and J usage is TRBJ1-1, with TRBD1 as a possible D gene (5 bases). CDR3 length: 16 amino acids. The germline gives CDR1 SGHDT, CDR2 YYEEEE. V lost 0 bases and J 4 bases, leaving 16 bases between the germline ends. CDR3 residues: CASSLGGGAKGTEAFF. CDR3 in DNA: TGTGCCAGCAGCTTGGGGGGAGGGGCTAAGGGCACTGAAGCTTTCTTT. Looking up the rest from reference TRBV5-6 and TRBJ1-1 gives the full variable domain: DAGVTQSPTHLIKTRGQQVTLRCSPKSGHDTVSWYQQALGQGPQFIFQYYEEEERQRGNFPDRFSGHQFPNYSSELNVNALLLGDSALYLCASSLGGGAKGTEAFFGQGTRLTVV.

Note on this clone: Germline is not matched at one junction end, which may reflect a read error. V gene TRBV7-9 combines with J gene TRBJ1-5; no firm D call. Germline lookup yields CDR1 SEHNR and CDR2 FQNEAQ (reference sequence). This CDR3 contains 12 residues. The DNA for the CDR3 is TGTTCCAGCAGCTTAGATCGTCAGCCCCAGCATTTT. Translating it yields CSSSLDRQPQHF.

The V and J genes are TRBV2 and TRBJ1-4; tentative D call: TRBD1 (6 bases). Germline CDR1 SNHLY, CDR2 FYNNEI. The CDR3 is 14 residues long. Trimming took off 4 bases at V and 8 bases at J, with 14 bases between the two ends. The CDR3 sequence is CASSGGQGWEKLFF. The CDR3, as DNA: TGTGCCAGCAGTGGAGGGCAGGGGTGGGAAAAACTGTTTTTT.

The chain links TRBV6-1 to TRBJ1-5; possibly TRBD1 for D (5 bases). Germline assignment: CDR1 MNHNS and CDR2 SASEGT. The CDR3 length is 13 residues. Deletions cut 7 bases from V and 2 bases from J, with 9 bases between. CDR3 sequence: CASTPGGNQPQHF. In DNA, the CDR3 is TGTGCCAGCACACCGGGGGGCAATCAGCCCCAGCATTTT.

This clone was observed a few times. The gene calls are TRBV12-5 and TRBJ2-4; the D gene is possibly TRBD2 (6 bases). Trimming pared 5 bases from V and 0 bases from J, leaving 11 bases between. The CDR3 covers 15 residues. CDR1 and CDR2 from the germline V gene are LGHNT and FRNRAP. The CDR3 nucleotides are TGTGCTAGTGGTCCAGGACTAATAGCCAAAAACATTCAGTACTTC. This codes for CASGPGLIAKNIQYF. Full variable domain (missing parts from reference TRBV12-5 and TRBJ2-4): DARVTQTPRHKVTEMGQEVTMRCQPILGHNTVFWYRQTMMQGLELLAYFRNRAPLDDSGMPKDRFSAEMPDATLATLKIQPSEPRDSAVYFCASGPGLIAKNIQYFGAGTRLSVL.

The chain is built from TRBV10-1 and TRBJ2-1; D not resolved. CDR1 is WNHNN, CDR2 SYGVQD, per germline (reference sequence). The V end lost 0 bases, the J end lost 3 bases, and 12 bases lay between the germline ends. The CDR3 extends over 16 amino acids. The DNA for the CDR3 is TGCGCCAGCAGTGAGTCGACCAGAGGCTTCTACAATGAGCAGTTCTTC. Protein: CASSESTRGFYNEQFF.